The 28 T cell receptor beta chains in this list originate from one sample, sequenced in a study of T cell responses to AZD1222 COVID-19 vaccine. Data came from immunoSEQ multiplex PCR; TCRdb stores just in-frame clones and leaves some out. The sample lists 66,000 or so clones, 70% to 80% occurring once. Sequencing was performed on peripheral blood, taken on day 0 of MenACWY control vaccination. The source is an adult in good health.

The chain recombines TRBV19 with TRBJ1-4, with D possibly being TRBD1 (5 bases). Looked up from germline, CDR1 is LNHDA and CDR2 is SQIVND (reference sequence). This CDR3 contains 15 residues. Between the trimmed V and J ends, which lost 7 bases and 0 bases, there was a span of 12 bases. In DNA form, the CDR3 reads TGTGCCAGTAAGGGAGGGGCCGCAACTAATGAAAAACTGTTTTTT. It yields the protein CASKGGAATNEKLFF.

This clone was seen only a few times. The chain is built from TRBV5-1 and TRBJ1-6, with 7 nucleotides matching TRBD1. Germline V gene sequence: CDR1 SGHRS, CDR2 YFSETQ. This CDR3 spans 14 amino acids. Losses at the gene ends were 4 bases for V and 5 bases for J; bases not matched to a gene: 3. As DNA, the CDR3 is TGCGCCAGCAGCCCCGGGACAGATAATTCACCCCTCCACTTT. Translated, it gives CASSPGTDNSPLHF.

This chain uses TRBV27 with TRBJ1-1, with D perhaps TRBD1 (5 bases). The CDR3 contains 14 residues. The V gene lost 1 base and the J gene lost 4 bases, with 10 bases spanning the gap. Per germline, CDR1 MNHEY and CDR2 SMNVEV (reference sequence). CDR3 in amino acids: CASSLWRDSTEAFF. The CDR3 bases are TGTGCCAGCAGTTTATGGCGGGACTCCACTGAAGCTTTCTTT.

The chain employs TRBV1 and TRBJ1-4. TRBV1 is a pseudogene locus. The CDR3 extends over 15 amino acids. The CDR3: CTSSREGYGNEKLFF. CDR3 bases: TGCACCAGCAGCCGAGAGGGGTACGGGAATGAAAAACTGTTTTTT.

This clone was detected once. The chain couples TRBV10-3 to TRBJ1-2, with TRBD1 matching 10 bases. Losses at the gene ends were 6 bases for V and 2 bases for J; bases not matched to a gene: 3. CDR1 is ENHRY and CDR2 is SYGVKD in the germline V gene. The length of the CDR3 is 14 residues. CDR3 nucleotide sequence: TGTGCCATCAGCCCGGGACAGGGGAACTATGGCTACACCTTC. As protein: CAISPGQGNYGYTF.

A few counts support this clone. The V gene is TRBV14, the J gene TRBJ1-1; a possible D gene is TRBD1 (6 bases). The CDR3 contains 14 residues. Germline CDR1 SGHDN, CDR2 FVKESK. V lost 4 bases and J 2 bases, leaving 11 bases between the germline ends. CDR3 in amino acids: CASSLHGGNTEAFF. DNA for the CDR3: TGTGCCAGCAGCCTACACGGGGGCAACACTGAAGCTTTCTTT.

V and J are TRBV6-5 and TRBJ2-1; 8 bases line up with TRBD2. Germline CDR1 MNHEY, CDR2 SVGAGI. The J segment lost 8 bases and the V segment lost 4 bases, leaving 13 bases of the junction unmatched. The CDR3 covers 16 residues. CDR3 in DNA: TGTGCCAGCAGTTCGACCGCAAGCGGGAGACAAGATGAGCAGTTCTTC. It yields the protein CASSSTASGRQDEQFF.

The CDR3 reads CASSLTRALVNTEAFF. The CDR3 coding sequence is TGTGCCAGCAGCCTCACTAGGGCGTTGGTGAACACTGAAGCTTTCTTT. This chain uses TRBV4-2 with TRBJ1-1; D is uncertain. Between the trimmed V and J ends, which lost 4 bases and 0 bases, there was a span of 15 bases. Germline V gene data show CDR1 as LGHNA and CDR2 as YNFKEQ. CDR3 length: 16 residues.

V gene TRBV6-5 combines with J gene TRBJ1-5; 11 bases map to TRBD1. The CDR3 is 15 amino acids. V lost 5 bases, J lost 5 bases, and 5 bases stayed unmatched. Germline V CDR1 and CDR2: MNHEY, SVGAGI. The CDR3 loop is CASSPDRGQDQPQHF. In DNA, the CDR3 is TGTGCCAGCAGTCCGGACAGGGGGCAAGATCAGCCCCAGCATTTT.

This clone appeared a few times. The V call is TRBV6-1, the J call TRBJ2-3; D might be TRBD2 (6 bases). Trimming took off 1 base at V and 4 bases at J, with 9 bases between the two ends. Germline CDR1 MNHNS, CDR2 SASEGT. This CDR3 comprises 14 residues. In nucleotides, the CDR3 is TGTGCCAGCAGTGAAGTTGGGGACTCAGATACGCAGTATTTT. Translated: CASSEVGDSDTQYF.

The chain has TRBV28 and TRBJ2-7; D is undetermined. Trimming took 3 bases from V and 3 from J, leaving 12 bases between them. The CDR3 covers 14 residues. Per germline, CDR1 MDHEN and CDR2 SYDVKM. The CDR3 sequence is CASSLLGPSYEQYF. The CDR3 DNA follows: TGTGCCAGCAGTTTGCTCGGTCCGAGCTACGAGCAGTACTTC.

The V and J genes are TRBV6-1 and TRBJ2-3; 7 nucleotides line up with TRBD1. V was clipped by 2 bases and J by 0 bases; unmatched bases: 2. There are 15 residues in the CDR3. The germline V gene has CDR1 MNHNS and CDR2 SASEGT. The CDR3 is CASSELGQSTDTQYF. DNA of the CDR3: TGTGCCAGCAGTGAACTGGGACAGAGCACAGATACGCAGTATTTT.

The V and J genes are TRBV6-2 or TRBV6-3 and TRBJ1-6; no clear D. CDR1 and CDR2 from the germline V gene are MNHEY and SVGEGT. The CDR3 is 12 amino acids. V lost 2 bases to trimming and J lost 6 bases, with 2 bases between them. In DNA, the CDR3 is TGTGCCAGCAGTTACCGTAATTCACCCCTCCACTTT. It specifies CASSYRNSPLHF.

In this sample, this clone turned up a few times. The CDR3 is CASSREGADTQYF. The CDR3 DNA sequence: TGTGCCAGCAGCCGGGAAGGCGCAGATACGCAGTATTTT. The chain is built from TRBV7-2 and TRBJ2-3; possible D gene TRBD2, 5 bases. Germline V gene data show CDR1 as SGHTA and CDR2 as FQGNSA. Trimming took off 5 bases at V and 4 bases at J, with 10 bases between the two ends. The CDR3 loop spans 13 amino acids.

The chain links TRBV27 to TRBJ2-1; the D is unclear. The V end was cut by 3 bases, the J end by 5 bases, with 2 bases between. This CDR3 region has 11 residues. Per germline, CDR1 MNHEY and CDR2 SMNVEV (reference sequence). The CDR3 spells CASSLDNEQFF. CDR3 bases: TGTGCCAGCAGTTTGGACAATGAGCAGTTCTTC.

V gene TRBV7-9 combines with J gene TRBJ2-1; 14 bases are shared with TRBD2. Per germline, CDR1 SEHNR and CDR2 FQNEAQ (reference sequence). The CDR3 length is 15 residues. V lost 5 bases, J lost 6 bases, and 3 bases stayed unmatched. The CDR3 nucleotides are TGTGCCAGCAGCCCAGGACTAGCGGGGGGCAATGAGCAGTTCTTC. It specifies CASSPGLAGGNEQFF.

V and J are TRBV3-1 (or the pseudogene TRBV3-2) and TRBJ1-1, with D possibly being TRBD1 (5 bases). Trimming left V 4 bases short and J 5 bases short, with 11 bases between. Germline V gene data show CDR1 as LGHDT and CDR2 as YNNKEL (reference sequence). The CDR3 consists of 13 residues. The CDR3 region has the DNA TGTGCCAGCAGCCCATCGACAGATACTGAAGCTTTCTTT. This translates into CASSPSTDTEAFF.

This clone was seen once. Here the CDR3 reads CAISQKTRDRGTGSSYNEQFF. DNA of the CDR3: TGTGCCATCAGTCAAAAGACCCGGGACAGGGGTACTGGGAGCTCCTACAATGAGCAGTTCTTC. The gene calls are TRBV10-3 and TRBJ2-1; TRBD1 matches 10 bases. V shed 5 bases, J shed 0 bases, and the junction held 19 bases outside the gene matches. The germline V gene encodes CDR1 ENHRY and CDR2 SYGVKD. CDR3 length equals 21 residues.

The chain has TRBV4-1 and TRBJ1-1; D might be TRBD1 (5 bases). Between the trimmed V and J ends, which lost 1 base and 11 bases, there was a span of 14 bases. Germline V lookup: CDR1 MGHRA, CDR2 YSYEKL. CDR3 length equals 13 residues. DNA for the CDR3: TGCGCCAGCAGCCAAGGAAGGGGAATGGGCGCTTTCTTT. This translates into CASSQGRGMGAFF.

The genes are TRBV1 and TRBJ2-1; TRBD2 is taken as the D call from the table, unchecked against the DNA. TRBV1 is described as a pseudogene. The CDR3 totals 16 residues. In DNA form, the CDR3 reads TGCACCAGCAGCCAAGAGACGGGAGGGCCCCACAATGAGCAGTTCTTC. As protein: CTSSQETGGPHNEQFF.

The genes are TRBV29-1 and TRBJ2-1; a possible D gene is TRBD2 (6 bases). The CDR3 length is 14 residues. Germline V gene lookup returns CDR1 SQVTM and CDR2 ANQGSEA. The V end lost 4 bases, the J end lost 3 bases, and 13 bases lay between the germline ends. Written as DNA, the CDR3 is TGCAGCGTTGTGTGGACTAAAGACTACAATGAGCAGTTCTTC. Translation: CSVVWTKDYNEQFF.

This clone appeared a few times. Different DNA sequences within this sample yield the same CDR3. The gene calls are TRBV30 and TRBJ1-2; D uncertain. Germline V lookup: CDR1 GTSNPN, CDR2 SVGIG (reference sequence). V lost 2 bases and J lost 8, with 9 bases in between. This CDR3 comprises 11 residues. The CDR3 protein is CAWSPGGGYTF. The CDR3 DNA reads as TGTGCCTGGAGTCCCGGCGGGGGCTACACCTTC.

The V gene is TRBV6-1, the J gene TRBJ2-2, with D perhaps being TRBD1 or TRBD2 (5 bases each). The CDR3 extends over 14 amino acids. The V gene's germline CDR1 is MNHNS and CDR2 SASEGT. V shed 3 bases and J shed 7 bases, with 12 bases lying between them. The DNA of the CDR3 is TGTGCCAGCAGTGATTATTGGGGGAGCGGGGAGCTGTTTTTT. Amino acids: CASSDYWGSGELFF.

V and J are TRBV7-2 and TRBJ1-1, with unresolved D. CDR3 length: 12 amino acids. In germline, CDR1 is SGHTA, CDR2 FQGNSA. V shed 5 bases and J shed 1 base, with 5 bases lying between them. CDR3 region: CASSLTNTEAFF. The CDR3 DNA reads TGTGCCAGCAGCCTAACGAACACTGAAGCTTTCTTT.

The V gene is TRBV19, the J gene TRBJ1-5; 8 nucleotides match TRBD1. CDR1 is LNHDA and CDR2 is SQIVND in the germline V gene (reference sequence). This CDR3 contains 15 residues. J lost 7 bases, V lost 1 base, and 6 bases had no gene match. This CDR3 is CASSIAADRAQPQHF. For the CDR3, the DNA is TGTGCCAGTAGTATAGCCGCGGACAGGGCCCAGCCCCAGCATTTT.

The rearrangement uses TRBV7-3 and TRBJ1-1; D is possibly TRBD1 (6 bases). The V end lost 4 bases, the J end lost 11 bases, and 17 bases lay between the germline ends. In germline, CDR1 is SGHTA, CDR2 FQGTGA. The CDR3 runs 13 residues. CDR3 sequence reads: CASSSSGAGVAFF. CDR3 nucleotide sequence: TGTGCCAGCAGCTCCTCAGGGGCCGGGGTGGCTTTCTTT.

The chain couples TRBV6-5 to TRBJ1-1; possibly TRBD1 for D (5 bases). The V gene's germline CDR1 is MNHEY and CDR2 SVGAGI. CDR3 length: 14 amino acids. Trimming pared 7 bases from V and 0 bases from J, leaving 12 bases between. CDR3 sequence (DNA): TGTGCCAGCATTTCCGGGACCCTGAACACTGAAGCTTTCTTT. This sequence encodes CASISGTLNTEAFF.

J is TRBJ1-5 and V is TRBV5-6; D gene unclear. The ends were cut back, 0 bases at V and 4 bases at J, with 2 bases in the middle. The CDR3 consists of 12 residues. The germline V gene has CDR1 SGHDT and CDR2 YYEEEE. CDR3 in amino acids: CASSLGNQPQHF. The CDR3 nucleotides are TGTGCCAGCAGCTTGGGAAATCAGCCCCAGCATTTT.